Presented here are 32 T cell receptor beta chains from one specimen sequenced in a study of response to subunit inactivated influenza vaccine. TCRdb independently ran MiXCR on the RT-PCR reads; one entry per CDR3 protein. Of around 750,000 distinct CDR3 sequences in the sample, approximately 22% were seen once. The source was PBMCs from blood, collected 5 to 6 days after vaccination. The receptor set was obtained from a man aged 45 to 65 who received an inactivated influenza vaccine.

This clonotype was seen more than once but under ten times. The chain combines TRBV9 with TRBJ2-3; D perhaps matches TRBD2 (6 bases). Germline V gives CDR1 SGDLS, CDR2 YYNGEE. The CDR3 consists of 16 residues. Trimming took off 0 bases at V and 2 bases at J, with 13 bases between the two ends. CDR3 sequence: CASSVVTSGPTDTQYF. The CDR3 coding sequence is TGTGCCAGCAGCGTAGTTACCAGCGGGCCCACAGATACGCAGTATTTT.

The rearrangement links TRBV4-1 to TRBJ2-7; perhaps TRBD1 as D (6 bases). V lost 4 bases and J lost 3, with 13 bases in between. The CDR3 has 14 amino acids. Germline CDR1 is MGHRA and CDR2 is YSYEKL. The CDR3 loop reads CASSRRDNVYEQYF. The CDR3 nucleotides read TGCGCCAGCAGCCGCCGGGACAACGTCTACGAGCAGTACTTC.

This chain uses TRBV7-9 with TRBJ2-1; D could derive from TRBD1 or TRBD2 (6 bases each). CDR1 is SEHNR, CDR2 FQNEAQ, per germline (reference sequence). This CDR3 region has 16 residues. The V gene lost 7 bases and the J gene lost 1 base, with 17 bases spanning the gap. The CDR3 loop is CASNRNRGASYNEQFF. In DNA, the CDR3 is TGTGCCAGCAACCGAAATAGGGGGGCTTCCTACAATGAGCAGTTCTTC. Looking up the rest from reference TRBV7-9 and TRBJ2-1 gives the full variable domain: DTGVSQNPRHKITKRGQNVTFRCDPISEHNRLYWYRQTLGQGPEFLTYFQNEAQLEKSRLLSDRFSAERPKGSFSTLEIQRTEQGDSAMYLCASNRNRGASYNEQFFGPGTRLTVL.

This clonotype was found once. The CDR3 reads CASSFQEANTEAFF. The CDR3 DNA sequence: TGTGCCAGCAGCTTTCAGGAAGCGAACACTGAAGCTTTCTTT. V usage is TRBV3-1 and J usage is TRBJ1-1; D is ambiguous. The V end lost 5 bases, the J end lost 1 base, and 11 bases lay between the germline ends. Per germline, CDR1 LGHDT and CDR2 YNNKEL (reference sequence). This CDR3 contains 14 residues.

This clonotype has a handful of counts. The chain links TRBV20-1 to TRBJ1-2, with a tentative D call TRBD1 (5 bases). V lost 1 base to trimming and J lost 4 bases, with 13 bases between them. CDR3 length equals 14 residues. Germline V gene sequence: CDR1 DFQATT, CDR2 SNEGSKA (reference sequence). The CDR3 here is CSARGLMGGYGYTF. The CDR3 DNA is TGCAGTGCTAGAGGCCTAATGGGGGGCTATGGCTACACCTTC.

The V gene is TRBV20-1, the J gene TRBJ2-3; D may be TRBD2 (5 bases). The V gene's germline CDR1 is DFQATT and CDR2 SNEGSKA (reference sequence). Deletions cut 3 bases from V and 5 bases from J, with 18 bases between. The CDR3 length is 15 residues. The CDR3 region is CSARVPGSVGDTQYF. CDR3 coding DNA: TGCAGTGCTAGGGTCCCGGGGAGTGTTGGAGATACGCAGTATTTT.

This chain connects TRBV7-9 to TRBJ1-5, with a tentative D call TRBD1 (6 bases). The CDR3 loop spans 15 amino acids. Per the germline V gene, CDR1 is SEHNR and CDR2 is FQNEAQ (reference sequence). V shed 5 bases and J shed 3 bases, with 14 bases lying between them. This chain's CDR3 is CASSGEDRFNQPQHF. CDR3 in DNA: TGTGCCAGCAGCGGGGAGGACAGATTCAATCAGCCCCAGCATTTT.

In its sample, this clonotype was seen a few times. The chain carries TRBV20-1 and TRBJ1-6; D is perhaps TRBD1 (6 bases). The CDR3 is 13 amino acids. The V end lost 3 bases, the J end lost 10 bases, and 13 bases lay between the germline ends. Germline CDR1 DFQATT, CDR2 SNEGSKA (reference sequence). CDR3: CSARGPGESPLHF. CDR3 bases: TGCAGTGCTAGGGGGCCAGGGGAATCACCCCTCCACTTT.

The V and J genes are TRBV30 and TRBJ2-1; D is possibly TRBD2 (6 bases). Trimming removed 0 bases at V and 9 bases at J, with 12 bases between. CDR3 length equals 13 residues. The germline gives CDR1 GTSNPN, CDR2 SVGIG (reference sequence). The CDR3 DNA sequence: TGTGCCTGGAGTGTAATTTCGGGGGTTGAGCAGTTCTTC. This codes for CAWSVISGVEQFF.

The chain joins TRBV29-1 to TRBJ1-2, with D possibly TRBD1 on 5 matching bases. The CDR3 spans 13 residues. Looked up from germline, CDR1 is SQVTM and CDR2 is ANQGSEA. V shed 4 bases and J shed 8 bases, with 17 bases lying between them. The CDR3 reads CSVAKAGTGGYTF. In nucleotides, the CDR3 is TGCAGCGTTGCCAAGGCAGGGACGGGAGGCTACACCTTC.

The chain joins TRBV15 to TRBJ1-2; weak D call: TRBD1 (6 bases). V was shortened by 0 bases and J by 7 bases, with 9 bases between the two germline ends. Germline values: CDR1 LNHNV, CDR2 YYDKDF (reference sequence). CDR3 length equals 13 residues. Written as DNA, the CDR3 is TGTGCCACCAGCAGAGAAGGACAGCCTGGCTACACCTTC. Its translation: CATSREGQPGYTF. Using reference TRBV15 and TRBJ1-2 for the parts outside the CDR3, the full variable domain is DAMVIQNPRYQVTQFGKPVTLSCSQTLNHNVMYWYQQKSSQAPKLLFHYYDKDFNNEADTPDNFQSRRPNTSFCFLDIRSPGLGDTAMYLCATSREGQPGYTFGSGTRLTVV.

This clonotype was detected a few times. CDR3: CANRGGYTDTQYF. CDR3 bases: TGTGCCAACAGGGGGGGGTACACAGATACGCAGTATTTT. The chain combines TRBV10-3 with TRBJ2-3; tentative D call: TRBD1 (8 bases). Trimming stripped 10 bases from V and 2 bases from J, with 13 bases between. The CDR3 length is 13 residues. Germline-derived CDR1 and CDR2 are ENHRY and SYGVKD.

V gene TRBV10-3 combines with J gene TRBJ2-4; 9 bases are shared with TRBD2. The ends lost 4 bases at V and 7 bases at J; junction bases unmatched: 11. The CDR3 has 16 residues. Per germline, CDR1 ENHRY and CDR2 SYGVKD. The chain's CDR3 is CAISAASGTGSNIQYF. Here the CDR3 DNA reads TGTGCCATCAGTGCCGCTAGCGGGACTGGGTCGAACATTCAGTACTTC.

The V call is TRBV5-1, the J call TRBJ1-4; 9 bases agree with TRBD1. This CDR3 spans 15 amino acids. Germline CDR1 and CDR2: SGHRS and YFSETQ. Trimming removed 4 bases from V and 7 bases from J; junction bases left unmatched: 8. The CDR3 reads CASSLDGTGTEKLFF. The DNA of the CDR3 is TGCGCCAGCAGCCTAGACGGGACAGGGACTGAAAAACTGTTTTTT.

The chain recombines TRBV5-1 with TRBJ2-5, with D perhaps TRBD1 or TRBD2 (5 bases each). The CDR3 length is 15 residues. V dropped 2 bases and J dropped 2 bases, with 13 bases sitting between them. Germline V lookup: CDR1 SGHRS, CDR2 YFSETQ. The CDR3: CASSLGDQIQETQYF. The CDR3 DNA is TGCGCCAGCAGCTTAGGGGACCAGATACAAGAGACCCAGTACTTC.

The chain's CDR3 is CASSVGAENTEAFF. CDR3 nucleotide sequence: TGTGCCAGCAGCGTAGGAGCCGAGAACACTGAAGCTTTCTTT. The chain uses TRBV9 and TRBJ1-1; D is undetermined. V was shortened by 0 bases and J by 1 base, with 7 bases between the two germline ends. Germline V gene sequence: CDR1 SGDLS, CDR2 YYNGEE. The CDR3 totals 14 residues. Combining the CDR3 with reference TRBV9 and TRBJ1-1 gives the whole variable domain DSGVTQTPKHLITATGQRVTLRCSPRSGDLSVYWYQQSLDQGLQFLIQYYNGEERAKGNILERFSAQQFPDLHSELNLSSLELGDSALYFCASSVGAENTEAFFGQGTRLTVV.

This clonotype was seen a few times. The V and J genes are TRBV27 and TRBJ1-1; D may be TRBD1 (5 bases). The V end was cut by 0 bases, the J end by 12 bases, with 14 bases between. The germline V gene has CDR1 MNHEY and CDR2 SMNVEV (reference sequence). The CDR3 has 13 residues. CDR3 residues: CASSLSVQGSPFF. CDR3 bases: TGTGCCAGCAGTTTATCCGTCCAGGGTAGCCCTTTCTTT.

The J gene is TRBJ2-7, the V gene TRBV29-1; TRBD1 is a possible D gene (5 bases). The V end lost 1 base, the J end lost 4 bases, and 14 bases lay between the germline ends. CDR3 size: 14 residues. Per the germline V gene, CDR1 is SQVTM and CDR2 is ANQGSEA. CDR3: CSVEVAQGKYEQYF. CDR3 coding DNA: TGCAGCGTTGAAGTGGCTCAGGGCAAATACGAGCAGTACTTC.

This rearrangement joins TRBV29-1 to TRBJ2-5, with D unclear. V was shortened by 3 bases and J by 4 bases, with 9 bases between the two germline ends. Germline V gene data show CDR1 as SQVTM and CDR2 as ANQGSEA. The CDR3 sequence is 12 residues long. The CDR3 reads CSVESRPETQYF. CDR3 coding DNA: TGCAGCGTTGAGTCCAGACCAGAGACCCAGTACTTC.

This clonotype was seen a few times. CDR3 in amino acids: CATSREWENTQYF. CDR3 DNA sequence: TGTGCCACCTCTAGGGAGTGGGAGAATACGCAGTATTTT. V is TRBV24-1 and J is TRBJ2-3, with a weak D call TRBD2 (5 bases). Germline values: CDR1 KGHDR, CDR2 SFDVKD. The CDR3 consists of 13 residues. V lost 9 bases and J 7 bases, leaving 16 bases between the germline ends.

The chain is built from TRBV20-1 and TRBJ1-1; D call uncertain. The CDR3 has 14 residues. Germline CDR1 and CDR2: DFQATT and SNEGSKA (reference sequence). Trimming pared 4 bases from V and 3 bases from J, leaving 15 bases between. The CDR3 sequence is CSAKTPTVYTEAFF. As DNA, the CDR3 is TGCAGTGCTAAGACGCCGACGGTCTACACTGAAGCTTTCTTT.

This clonotype was counted between two and nine times. CDR3 amino acids: CATSDPGLAGAADTQYF. In DNA form, the CDR3 reads TGTGCCACCAGTGATCCGGGACTAGCGGGAGCCGCAGATACGCAGTATTTT. The V call is TRBV24-1, the J call TRBJ2-3; TRBD2 matches at 14 bases. The germline V gene has CDR1 KGHDR and CDR2 SFDVKD. CDR3 size: 17 residues. Trimming removed 3 bases from V and 4 bases from J; junction bases left unmatched: 5.

This clonotype has more than one count but fewer than ten. CDR3 residues: CSARGGLLNTGELFF. The CDR3 nucleotides are TGCAGTGCTAGAGGAGGCCTCCTTAACACCGGGGAGCTGTTTTTT. The V call is TRBV20-1, the J call TRBJ2-2; D is undetermined. The length of the CDR3 is 15 residues. Germline lookup yields CDR1 DFQATT and CDR2 SNEGSKA (reference sequence). V was cut by 1 base and J by 2 bases, with 11 bases left in between.

This clonotype was counted a few times. V gene TRBV6-2 or TRBV6-3 combines with J gene TRBJ2-1; possible D gene TRBD2, 6 bases. Between the trimmed V and J ends, which lost 7 bases and 14 bases, there was a span of 27 bases. Per germline, CDR1 MNHEY and CDR2 SVGEGT. The CDR3 extends over 15 amino acids. The CDR3, as DNA: TGTGCCAGCACCTTTTCCCCAACCGCCCCGGGACTCGAGTTCTTC. It codes for CASTFSPTAPGLEFF.

The rearrangement links TRBV5-1 to TRBJ2-3, with 9 bases lining up with TRBD1. Losses at the gene ends were 7 bases for V and 2 bases for J; bases not matched to a gene: 11. The CDR3 is made up of 16 amino acids. Per the germline V gene, CDR1 is SGHRS and CDR2 is YFSETQ. The CDR3 region is CASGMTGGYSTDTQYF. CDR3 coding DNA: TGCGCCAGCGGAATGACAGGGGGATACTCCACAGATACGCAGTATTTT.

This clonotype was seen a few times. The V and J genes are TRBV5-1 and TRBJ1-4; unclear D gene. Per germline, CDR1 SGHRS and CDR2 YFSETQ. The CDR3 runs to 14 residues. V was trimmed by 5 bases and J by 4 bases, leaving 12 bases between them. CDR3 DNA: TGCGCCAGCAGAGTTTCAGAGGGTAATGAAAAACTGTTTTTT. Protein product: CASRVSEGNEKLFF.

This clonotype has a count of ten or more. The CDR3 spells CASSWAGTSPYNEQFF. CDR3 sequence (DNA): TGCGCCAGCAGCTGGGCCGGGACTAGTCCCTACAATGAGCAGTTCTTC. The V gene is TRBV5-1, the J gene TRBJ2-1; 8 nucleotides align to TRBD2. This CDR3 comprises 16 residues. With 3 bases clipped from V and 2 bases from J, the junction kept 7 bases outside the gene matches. Germline V gene sequence: CDR1 SGHRS, CDR2 YFSETQ.

This CDR3 is CASRGTGVTNEQFF. The CDR3 nucleotides read TGTGCCAGCAGAGGGACAGGAGTTACAAATGAGCAGTTCTTC. V usage is TRBV2 and J usage is TRBJ2-1; 8 nucleotides line up with TRBD1. This CDR3 is built from 14 residues. V shed 6 bases and J 7 bases; nucleotides not matched to a gene: 8. Germline CDR1 is SNHLY and CDR2 is FYNNEI.

The CDR3 DNA follows: TGTGCCAGCAGCCAAGATGAGAGTACCATCTACGAGCAGTACTTC. Its translation: CASSQDESTIYEQYF. The V gene is TRBV4-2, the J gene TRBJ2-7; D call uncertain. Germline CDR1 reads LGHNA; CDR2 reads YNFKEQ. This CDR3 has 15 residues. V lost 0 bases, J lost 3 bases, and 12 bases lay in between.

The chain is built from TRBV20-1 and TRBJ2-7; 11 bases match TRBD2. This CDR3 region has 14 residues. V lost 3 bases and J lost 4; bases outside the gene matches: 5. The germline gives CDR1 DFQATT, CDR2 SNEGSKA (reference sequence). The CDR3: CSASRGLAAYEQYF. The CDR3 nucleotides are TGCAGTGCTAGTCGGGGACTAGCGGCGTACGAGCAGTACTTC.

The chain uses TRBV7-9 and TRBJ1-4; a possible D gene is TRBD1 (5 bases). The CDR3 runs 12 residues. Per germline, CDR1 SEHNR and CDR2 FQNEAQ (reference sequence). The ends were cut back, 1 base at V and 13 bases at J, with 10 bases in the middle. Written as DNA, the CDR3 is TGTGCCAGCAGCTTAGGGGGACGGTCACTGTTTTTT. Residues: CASSLGGRSLFF.

This CDR3 reads CASSLETLYSNQPQHF. The CDR3 DNA is TGTGCCAGCAGCTTAGAAACACTCTATAGCAATCAGCCCCAGCATTTT. The rearrangement links TRBV7-8 to TRBJ1-5; D uncertain. The CDR3 is 16 residues long. Trimming took 1 base from V and 0 from J, leaving 10 bases between them. The V gene's germline CDR1 is SGHVS and CDR2 FQNEAQ.